The next 15 T cell receptor beta chains were all read from a single sample in a study of beta chain features in type 1 diabetes. Expressed TCRB transcripts were sequenced because the isolated RNA had all been reverse transcribed beforehand. Repertoires were generated with immunoSEQ multiplex PCR, while TCRdb's copy carries only in-frame clones and drops some. The sample lists just over 600,000 clones; around 15% were seen once. The specimen was naive CD4+ T cells from blood. The receptors shown here come from a young man in good health.

There are a few counts of this clone. The gene calls are TRBV7-3 and TRBJ2-1, with 8 positions matching TRBD2. Germline V gene data show CDR1 as SGHTA and CDR2 as FQGTGA. CDR3 length equals 15 residues. V gave up 4 bases and J gave up 4 bases; unmatched junction bases: 6. The CDR3 DNA sequence: TGTGCCAGCAGCTCAGCTAGCGGGTATTACAATGAGCAGTTCTTC. It codes for CASSSASGYYNEQFF.

This clone was seen more than once but under ten times. This chain joins TRBV18 and TRBJ2-1; TRBD2 agrees at 8 bases. V shed 1 base and J 6 bases; nucleotides not matched to a gene: 20. This CDR3 is 20 amino acids long. CDR1 is KGHSH and CDR2 is LQKENI in the germline V gene. The CDR3 DNA follows: TGTGCCAGCTCACCACTTACGGGATCTCCCGGGACTAGTAGGTTCAATGAGCAGTTCTTC. Translating gives CASSPLTGSPGTSRFNEQFF.

This clone came up a few times. The rearrangement links TRBV4-3 to TRBJ1-1; D is ambiguous. Trimming pared 0 bases from V and 4 bases from J, leaving 9 bases between. The CDR3 has 14 amino acids. Per the germline V gene, CDR1 is LGHNA and CDR2 is YSLEER. CDR3 DNA: TGCGCCAGCAGCCAAGAAGGGAGGACCACTGAAGCTTTCTTT. This encodes CASSQEGRTTEAFF.

This clone has more than one count but fewer than ten. J is TRBJ2-3 and V is TRBV29-1, with TRBD1 matching over 12 bases. Trimming took 4 bases from V and 6 from J; bases not matched to a gene: 5. Germline lookup yields CDR1 SQVTM and CDR2 ANQGSEA. This CDR3 spans 14 amino acids. The chain's CDR3 is CSVVGQGAWDTQYF. The CDR3 region has the DNA TGCAGCGTTGTGGGACAGGGGGCATGGGATACGCAGTATTTT.

This clone has a handful of counts. The V call is TRBV10-3, the J call TRBJ2-7, with 9 bases lining up with TRBD2. V gave up 6 bases and J gave up 0 bases; unmatched junction bases: 6. This CDR3 region has 15 residues. Per the germline V gene, CDR1 is ENHRY and CDR2 is SYGVKD. CDR3 sequence reads: CAIRLVSGSSYEQYF. CDR3 nucleotides: TGTGCCATCAGGCTGGTTAGCGGGAGCTCCTACGAGCAGTACTTC.

This clone was observed a handful of times. The J gene is TRBJ1-2, the V gene TRBV5-1, with TRBD1 matching 7 bases. Unmatched junction bases numbered 6, after V lost 4 bases and J lost 0 bases. Per germline, CDR1 SGHRS and CDR2 YFSETQ. The CDR3 is 15 residues long. For the CDR3, the DNA is TGCGCCAGCAGCAGACCCGGACAGGCTAACTATGGCTACACCTTC. Protein: CASSRPGQANYGYTF.

The rearrangement joins TRBV10-1 to TRBJ2-6, with a tentative D call TRBD2 (5 bases). V dropped 3 bases and J dropped 0 bases, with 15 bases sitting between them. CDR3 length equals 18 residues. CDR1 and CDR2 (germline): WNHNN, SYGVQD (reference sequence). The CDR3 DNA reads as TGCGCCAGCAGTGACCCCTGGCAGCGGAGCTCTGGGGCCAACGTCCTGACTTTC. It codes for CASSDPWQRSSGANVLTF.

This clone was counted between two and nine times. V usage is TRBV20-1 and J usage is TRBJ1-2; 10 bases are a match to TRBD1. CDR3 size: 11 residues. Per germline, CDR1 DFQATT and CDR2 SNEGSKA (reference sequence). V shed 6 bases, J shed 8 bases, and the junction held 3 bases outside the gene matches. Here the CDR3 reads CSAGQGPGYTF. CDR3 nucleotide sequence: TGCAGTGCGGGACAGGGGCCAGGCTACACCTTC.

There are a few counts of this clone. J is TRBJ2-5 and V is TRBV15, with a weak D call TRBD1 (5 bases). The germline V gene has CDR1 LNHNV and CDR2 YYDKDF (reference sequence). Trimming left V 0 bases short and J 5 bases short, with 19 bases between. The CDR3 runs to 17 residues. CDR3 sequence reads: CATSRDGIRRVLETQYF. The CDR3 DNA is TGTGCCACCAGCAGAGATGGGATTCGCAGGGTCCTCGAGACCCAGTACTTC.

CDR3 bases: TGTGCCACCCTTAGGGGACTCTACAATGAGCAGTTCTTC. It specifies CATLRGLYNEQFF. This rearrangement joins TRBV28 to TRBJ2-1; TRBD2 might be the D (6 bases). V lost 10 bases and J lost 3, with 13 bases in between. The CDR3 has 13 residues. CDR1 is MDHEN, CDR2 SYDVKM, per germline.

The V gene is TRBV18, the J gene TRBJ1-2, with D unclear. Germline V gene data show CDR1 as KGHSH and CDR2 as LQKENI. Trimming shortened V by 4 bases and J by 4 bases, and 13 bases separated the two germline ends. The CDR3 covers 14 residues. In nucleotides, the CDR3 is TGTGCCAGCTCACGCTCAGAGCGCTCCTATGGCTACACCTTC. Translated: CASSRSERSYGYTF. The full variable domain, with the rest looked up from reference TRBV18 and TRBJ1-2, is NAGVMQNPRHLVRRRGQEARLRCSPMKGHSHVYWYRQLPEEGLKFMVYLQKENIIDESGMPKERFSAEFPKEGPSILRIQQVVRGDSAAYFCASSRSERSYGYTFGSGTRLTVV.

This CDR3 reads CASSPLGGIGDTF. CDR3 nucleotides: TGTGCCAGCAGCCCACTCGGGGGAATTGGTGACACCTTC. The chain combines TRBV5-4 with TRBJ1-2; TRBD1 is a possible D gene (5 bases). Trimming cost V 4 bases and J 12 bases, with 19 bases left between them. The CDR3 length is 13 residues. Germline V CDR1 and CDR2: SGHNT, YYREEE (reference sequence). Full variable domain (missing parts from reference TRBV5-4 and TRBJ1-2): ETGVTQSPTHLIKTRGQQVTLRCSSQSGHNTVSWYQQALGQGPQFIFQYYREEENGRGNFPPRFSGLQFPNYSSELNVNALELDDSALYLCASSPLGGIGDTFGSGTRLTVV.

V usage is TRBV7-2 and J usage is TRBJ1-2; D uncertain. CDR3 length: 14 residues. Germline V CDR1 and CDR2: SGHTA, FQGNSA. The V end lost 3 bases, the J end lost 4 bases, and 12 bases lay between the germline ends. The CDR3 loop is CASSLFPAVYGYTF. CDR3 nucleotide sequence: TGTGCCAGCAGCTTGTTTCCGGCGGTCTATGGCTACACCTTC.

The gene calls are TRBV6-5 and TRBJ2-1; 7 nucleotides match TRBD1. The CDR3 sequence is 14 residues long. Trimming took 9 bases from V and 1 from J; bases not matched to a gene: 6. Germline V gives CDR1 MNHEY, CDR2 SVGAGI. CDR3 region: CASQRGQSYNEQFF. The CDR3 region has the DNA TGTGCCAGTCAAAGGGGGCAATCCTACAATGAGCAGTTCTTC.

This chain links TRBV4-1 with TRBJ1-2; D is uncertain. CDR1 MGHRA and CDR2 YSYEKL come from the germline V gene. The CDR3 runs 13 residues. V was trimmed by 4 bases and J by 0 bases, leaving 6 bases between them. The CDR3 DNA reads as TGCGCCAGCAGCCGTCCTGCTAACTATGGCTACACCTTC. Amino acids: CASSRPANYGYTF.